This T cell receptor beta chain stems from a study of identical twins. The CDR3 covers 13 residues. Germline CDR1 and CDR2: SQVTM and ANQGSEA. J was trimmed by 6 bases and V by 7 bases; bases with no gene match: 6. Study-wide points: Cord blood beta clonotypes that were abundant carried fewer insertions, and memory repertoires showed no such trend.

One entry per CDR3 protein, called by TCRdb with MiXCR from the 5' RACE reads. Of 300,000 or so distinct CDR3 sequences in the sample, roughly 9% were seen once. The sample holds a few counts of this clonotype. Its antigen is not identified. The same data also contributed to another study, on yellow fever vaccine responses in identical twins.

The gene calls are TRBV29-1 and TRBJ2-3, with TRBD1 identical over 11 bases. The origin of this receptor is a woman between 18 and 30 years old in good health. Sequenced: CD8+ T cells sorted from blood. CDR3 sequence reads: CSGGQGAGDTQYF. The CDR3 DNA is TGCAGCGGCGGACAGGGGGCTGGCGATACGCAGTATTTT.